The 11 T cell receptor beta chains below all came from one sample that was sequenced in a study of CD8 T cells in Susac syndrome. Reverse transcription used about 0.45 to 1 ug RNA and random hexamers. One entry per CDR3 protein results from TCRdb running MiXCR on the immunoSEQ multiplex PCR reads. Here the sample spans roughly 50,000 distinct CDR3 sequences, 80% to 95% being singletons. The sequencing input was CD8+ T cells from PBMCs. The origin of the receptors is a human donor in good health.

The genes are TRBV7-9 and TRBJ2-3; 7 nucleotides align to TRBD2. V gave up 5 bases and J gave up 2 bases; unmatched junction bases: 13. The germline gives CDR1 SEHNR, CDR2 FQNEAQ (reference sequence). This CDR3 comprises 17 residues. CDR3 bases: TGTGCCAGCAGCCCTCAAGCCGGGACTACCATCACAGATACGCAGTATTTT. Protein sequence: CASSPQAGTTITDTQYF.

J is TRBJ1-4 and V is TRBV20-1; D gene unclear. V lost 3 bases to trimming and J lost 6 bases, with 8 bases between them. The CDR3 is made up of 12 amino acids. Germline values: CDR1 DFQATT, CDR2 SNEGSKA (reference sequence). DNA of the CDR3: TGCAGTGCTAGTCACCTTGATGAAAAACTGTTTTTT. Translated: CSASHLDEKLFF.

As to this clonotype: At one end the junction does not follow the germline gene, possibly because of a read error. This chain joins TRBV3-1 and TRBJ2-7; perhaps D is TRBD1 or TRBD2 (5 bases each). This CDR3 spans 11 amino acids. Germline V gives CDR1 LGHDT, CDR2 YNNKEL (reference sequence). The CDR3 sequence is CASSPGTGRDF. In DNA, the CDR3 is TGTGCCAGCAGCCCCGGGACGGGCAGGGACTTC.

V is TRBV27 and J is TRBJ1-5; D not resolved. This CDR3 is built from 12 residues. V was cut by 6 bases and J by 9 bases, with 12 bases left in between. Germline CDR1 and CDR2: MNHEY and SMNVEV (reference sequence). CDR3 region: CASRPDLGPQHF. CDR3 coding DNA: TGTGCCAGCAGGCCAGACCTGGGGCCCCAGCATTTT.

The chain has TRBV28 and TRBJ2-7, with 7 nucleotides matching TRBD2. The CDR3 spans 14 residues. Germline V gives CDR1 MDHEN, CDR2 SYDVKM. V lost 6 bases and J lost 7; bases outside the gene matches: 12. CDR3 sequence: CASSVVGLSLEQYF. The CDR3 DNA reads TGTGCCAGCAGCGTCGTGGGACTATCATTGGAGCAGTACTTC.

J is TRBJ2-7 and V is TRBV7-9; D is perhaps TRBD2 (5 bases). The CDR3 covers 12 residues. The ends were cut back, 2 bases at V and 6 bases at J, with 8 bases in the middle. CDR1 and CDR2 (germline): SEHNR, FQNEAQ (reference sequence). CDR3 in DNA: TGTGCCAGCAGCTTACCGCGGGCCGAGCAGTACTTC. Amino acids: CASSLPRAEQYF.

The table lists this clonotype with a count of one. The chain employs TRBV29-1 and TRBJ1-2; tentative D call: TRBD1 (5 bases). Germline values: CDR1 SQVTM, CDR2 ANQGSEA. CDR3 size: 13 residues. The V end was cut by 5 bases, the J end by 3 bases, with 13 bases between. CDR3 nucleotide sequence: TGCAGCGTTACCTGGGACGGGGACTATGGCTACACCTTC. Translation gives CSVTWDGDYGYTF. Supplemented by reference TRBV29-1 and TRBJ1-2, the full variable domain reads SAVISQKPSRDICQRGTSLTIQCQVDSQVTMMFWYRQQPGQSLTLIATANQGSEATYESGFVIDKFPISRPNLTFSTLTVSNMSPEDSSIYLCSVTWDGDYGYTFGSGTRLTVV.

This chain joins TRBV3-1 and TRBJ1-4, with 11 positions matching TRBD1. The junction had 7 bases not matched to a gene; V was cut back by 3 bases and J by 4 bases. Germline CDR1 is LGHDT and CDR2 is YNNKEL (reference sequence). The CDR3 is made up of 17 amino acids. The CDR3 coding sequence is TGTGCCAGCAGCCAGCCGGGACAGGGGGAGGTTAATGAAAAACTGTTTTTT. It is translated as CASSQPGQGEVNEKLFF.

The CDR3 reads CASRPQGSGTDTQYF. The CDR3 nucleotides read TGTGCCAGCCGGCCACAGGGAAGTGGCACAGATACGCAGTATTTT. The rearrangement uses TRBV2 and TRBJ2-3, with D possibly matching TRBD1 (6 bases). This CDR3 has 15 residues. Germline V gives CDR1 SNHLY, CDR2 FYNNEI. With 8 bases removed from V and 1 base from J, the gap between germline ends came to 16 bases.

V is TRBV19 and J is TRBJ2-1; TRBD2 matches at 8 bases. The CDR3 loop spans 15 amino acids. Germline CDR1 is LNHDA and CDR2 is SQIVND (reference sequence). Unmatched junction bases numbered 9, after V lost 4 bases and J lost 7 bases. CDR3 nucleotides: TGTGCCAGTAGTACCCTTGCGGGAGGCGTTAATGAGCAGTTCTTC. This gives the protein CASSTLAGGVNEQFF.

The genes are TRBV16 and TRBJ2-2, with 7 bases identical to TRBD1. V lost 2 bases, J lost 6 bases, and 9 bases stayed unmatched. The CDR3 runs to 16 residues. Germline assignment: CDR1 KGHSY and CDR2 FQNENV. The CDR3 here is CASSQPNRGVPGELFF. CDR3 bases: TGTGCCAGCAGCCAACCGAACAGGGGAGTTCCCGGGGAGCTGTTTTTT.